This T cell receptor (beta chain) was captured by sequencing in a study of OX40 agonist ivuxolimab in advanced cancers. For the study at large: At 65% to 85% male, the cohort had a mean age of approximately 60 years, ranging from roughly 20 to 80.

Germline-derived CDR1 and CDR2 are MNHNY and SVGAGI (reference sequence). The germline V and J ends were trimmed by 8 bases and 7 bases, with 8 bases remaining between them. There are 11 residues in the CDR3. Note on this clone: The antigen is undetermined.

Overall study findings and caveats: The work left the antigen specificity of expanded peripheral T cells undetermined.

TCRdb's copy holds only in-frame clones and misses some; the assay was immunoSEQ multiplex PCR. The sample includes nearly 60,000 clones, more than 80% of them seen just once. Drawing of blood for sampling happened at baseline, at cycle 4 day 1, and at cycle 7 day 1. The receptor was isolated from an adult with an advanced solid tumor such as melanoma, head and neck, liver or kidney cancer. The chain carries TRBV6-6 and TRBJ2-2; D unresolved. This specimen consisted of CD4+ or CD8+ T cells sorted from blood, obtained in a trial of the OX40 agonist ivuxolimab. CDR3 nucleotide sequence: TGTGCCAGCCAAATTTTCGGGGAGCTGTTTTTT. It is translated as CASQIFGELFF.